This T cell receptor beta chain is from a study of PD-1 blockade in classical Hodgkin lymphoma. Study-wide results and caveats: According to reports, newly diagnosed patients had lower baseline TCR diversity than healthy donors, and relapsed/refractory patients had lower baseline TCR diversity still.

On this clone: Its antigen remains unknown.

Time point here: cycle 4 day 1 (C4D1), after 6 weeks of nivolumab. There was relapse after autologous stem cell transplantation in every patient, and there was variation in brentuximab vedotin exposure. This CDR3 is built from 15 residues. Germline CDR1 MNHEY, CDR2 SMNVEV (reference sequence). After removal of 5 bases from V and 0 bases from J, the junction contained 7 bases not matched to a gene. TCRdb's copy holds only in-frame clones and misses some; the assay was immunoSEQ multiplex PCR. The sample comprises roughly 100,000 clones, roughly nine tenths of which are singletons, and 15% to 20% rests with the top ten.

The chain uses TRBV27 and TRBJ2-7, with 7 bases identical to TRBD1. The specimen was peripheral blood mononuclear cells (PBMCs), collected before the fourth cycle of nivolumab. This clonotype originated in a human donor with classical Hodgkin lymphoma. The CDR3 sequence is CASSPQGPFSYEQYF. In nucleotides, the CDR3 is TGTGCCAGCAGTCCACAGGGGCCGTTCTCCTACGAGCAGTACTTC.